This T cell receptor beta chain stems from a study of T cell repertoires in ileal Crohn's disease. The sample holds a few counts of this clone. V was clipped by 1 base and J by 8 bases; unmatched bases: 8. The CDR3 extends over 15 amino acids. Germline loops: CDR1 SGHNT, CDR2 YYREEE (reference sequence). Assay used: immunoSEQ multiplex PCR; TCRdb lists only in-frame clones, some missing. The table includes several thousand clones, roughly three quarters detected once. V gene TRBV5-4 combines with J gene TRBJ2-3; 9 positions match TRBD1. This TCR was recovered from an adult with Crohn's disease. The specimen was ileal tissue. The CDR3 is CASSLWGTGRSTQYF. The DNA of the CDR3 is TGTGCCAGCAGCTTGTGGGGGACAGGGAGGAGTACGCAGTATTTT.